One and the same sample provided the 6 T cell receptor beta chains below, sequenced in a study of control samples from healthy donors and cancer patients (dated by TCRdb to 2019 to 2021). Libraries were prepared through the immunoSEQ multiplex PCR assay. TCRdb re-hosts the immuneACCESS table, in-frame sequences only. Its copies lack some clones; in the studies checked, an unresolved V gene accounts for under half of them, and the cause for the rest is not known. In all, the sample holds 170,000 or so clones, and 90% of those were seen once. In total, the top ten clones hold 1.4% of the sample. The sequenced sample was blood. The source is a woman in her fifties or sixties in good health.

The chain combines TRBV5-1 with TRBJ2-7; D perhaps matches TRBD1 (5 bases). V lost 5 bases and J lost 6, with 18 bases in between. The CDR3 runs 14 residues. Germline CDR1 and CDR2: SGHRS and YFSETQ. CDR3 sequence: CASSVGRGSGEQYF. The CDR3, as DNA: TGCGCCAGCAGTGTTGGTAGGGGTTCGGGCGAGCAGTACTTC.

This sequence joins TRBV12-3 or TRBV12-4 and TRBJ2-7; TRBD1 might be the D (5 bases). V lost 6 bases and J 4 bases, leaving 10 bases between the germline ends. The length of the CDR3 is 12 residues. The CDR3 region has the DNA TGTGCCAGCAGCCTCCGACAGTACGAGCAGTACTTC. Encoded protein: CASSLRQYEQYF.

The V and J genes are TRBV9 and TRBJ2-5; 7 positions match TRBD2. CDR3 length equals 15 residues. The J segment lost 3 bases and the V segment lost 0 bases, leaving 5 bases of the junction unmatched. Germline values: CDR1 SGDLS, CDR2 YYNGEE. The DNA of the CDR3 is TGTGCCAGCAGCGTAGGACTAGCCGCTGAAGAGACCCAGTACTTC. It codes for CASSVGLAAEETQYF.

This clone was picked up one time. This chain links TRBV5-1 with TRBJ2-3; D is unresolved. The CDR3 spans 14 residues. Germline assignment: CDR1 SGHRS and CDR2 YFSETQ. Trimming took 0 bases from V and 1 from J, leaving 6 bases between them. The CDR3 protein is CASSLVQGTDTQYF. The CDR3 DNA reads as TGCGCCAGCAGCTTGGTTCAGGGCACAGATACGCAGTATTTT.

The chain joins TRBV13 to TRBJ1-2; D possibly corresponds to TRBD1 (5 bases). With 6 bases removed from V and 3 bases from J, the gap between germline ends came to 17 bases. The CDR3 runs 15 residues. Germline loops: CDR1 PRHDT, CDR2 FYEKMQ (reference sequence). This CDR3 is CASSFGRGSYYGYTF. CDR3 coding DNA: TGTGCCAGCAGTTTTGGGAGGGGATCGTACTATGGCTACACCTTC.

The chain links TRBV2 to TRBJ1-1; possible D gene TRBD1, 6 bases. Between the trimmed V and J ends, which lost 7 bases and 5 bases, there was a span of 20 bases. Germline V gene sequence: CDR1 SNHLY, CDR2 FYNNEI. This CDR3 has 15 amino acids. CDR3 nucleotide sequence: TGTGCCAGCATAAACAGGGTTGGGGAGGTTACTGAAGCTTTCTTT. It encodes CASINRVGEVTEAFF.